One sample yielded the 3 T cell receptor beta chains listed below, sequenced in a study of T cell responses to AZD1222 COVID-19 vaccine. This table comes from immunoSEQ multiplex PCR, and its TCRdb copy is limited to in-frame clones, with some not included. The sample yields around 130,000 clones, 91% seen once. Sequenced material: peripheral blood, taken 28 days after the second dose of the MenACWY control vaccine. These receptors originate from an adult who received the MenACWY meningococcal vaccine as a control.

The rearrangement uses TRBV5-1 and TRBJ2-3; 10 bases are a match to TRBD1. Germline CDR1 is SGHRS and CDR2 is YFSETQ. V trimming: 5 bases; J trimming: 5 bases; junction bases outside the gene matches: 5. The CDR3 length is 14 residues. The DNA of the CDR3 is TGCGCCAGCAGTCGGGACAGGGGAAAAGATACGCAGTATTTT. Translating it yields CASSRDRGKDTQYF. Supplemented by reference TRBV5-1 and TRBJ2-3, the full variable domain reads KAGVTQTPRYLIKTRGQQVTLSCSPISGHRSVSWYQQTPGQGLQFLFEYFSETQRNKGNFPGRFSGRQFSNSRSEMNVSTLELGDSALYLCASSRDRGKDTQYFGPGTRLTVL.

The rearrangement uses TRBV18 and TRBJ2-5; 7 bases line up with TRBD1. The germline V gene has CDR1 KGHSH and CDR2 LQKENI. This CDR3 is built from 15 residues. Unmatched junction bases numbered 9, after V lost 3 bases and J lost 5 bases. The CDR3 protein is CASSPYTTGEETQYF. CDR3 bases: TGTGCCAGCTCACCCTACACCACAGGGGAGGAGACCCAGTACTTC.

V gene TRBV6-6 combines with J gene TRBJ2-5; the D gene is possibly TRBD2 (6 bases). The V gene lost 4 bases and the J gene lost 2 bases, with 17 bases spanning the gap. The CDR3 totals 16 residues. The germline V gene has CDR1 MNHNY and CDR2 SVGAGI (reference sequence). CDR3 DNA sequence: TGTGCCAGCAGTTCTGTAGGGGTGGAGGGGCAAGAGACCCAGTACTTC. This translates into CASSSVGVEGQETQYF.